These 24 T cell receptor beta chains originate from one sample sequenced in a study of response to subunit inactivated influenza vaccine. MiXCR was run by TCRdb on the RT-PCR reads, yielding one entry per CDR3 protein. The sample holds some 800,000 distinct CDR3 sequences, less than 25% seen once. This specimen was PBMCs from blood, taken 5 days after vaccination. All receptors derive from a man aged 50 to 59 who received an inactivated influenza vaccine.

V and J are TRBV7-9 and TRBJ2-7, with 7 bases identical to TRBD1. From germline, CDR1 is SEHNR and CDR2 FQNEAQ (reference sequence). With 5 bases clipped from V and 2 bases from J, the junction kept 9 bases outside the gene matches. The CDR3 sequence is 15 residues long. CDR3 DNA sequence: TGTGCCAGCAGCCCAACCAACAGGGGACCCTACGAGCAGTACTTC. Amino acid sequence: CASSPTNRGPYEQYF. The variable domain in full, completed from reference TRBV7-9 and TRBJ2-7, reads DTGVSQNPRHKITKRGQNVTFRCDPISEHNRLYWYRQTLGQGPEFLTYFQNEAQLEKSRLLSDRFSAERPKGSFSTLEIQRTEQGDSAMYLCASSPTNRGPYEQYFGPGTRLTVT.

Here the CDR3 DNA reads TGTGCCAGCAGTTGGTCAGGGAGCGGAAACACCATATATTTT. Its protein product is CASSWSGSGNTIYF. The gene calls are TRBV6-5 and TRBJ1-3; weak D call: TRBD1 (5 bases). Germline CDR1 MNHEY, CDR2 SVGAGI. V lost 4 bases and J lost 4, with 11 bases in between. The CDR3 loop spans 14 amino acids.

The chain employs TRBV5-1 and TRBJ1-5; D is unresolved. The length of the CDR3 is 13 residues. CDR1 is SGHRS and CDR2 is YFSETQ in the germline V gene. The V end was cut by 5 bases, the J end by 7 bases, with 13 bases between. CDR3 protein: CASSAGIEQPQHF. DNA of the CDR3: TGCGCCAGCAGTGCGGGTATAGAGCAGCCCCAGCATTTT.

V gene TRBV2 combines with J gene TRBJ1-5; no definite D call. Trimming left V 3 bases short and J 4 bases short, with 13 bases between. CDR3 length: 15 residues. Germline V gene data show CDR1 as SNHLY and CDR2 as FYNNEI. The CDR3, as DNA: TGTGCCAGCAGTGATGGCGGGCTGGGAAATCAGCCCCAGCATTTT. Protein: CASSDGGLGNQPQHF.

The rearrangement joins TRBV27 to TRBJ2-7; tentatively, D is TRBD1 (6 bases). Germline CDR1 MNHEY, CDR2 SMNVEV (reference sequence). Trimming removed 5 bases at V and 0 bases at J, with 11 bases between. The CDR3 runs to 14 residues. CDR3 DNA: TGTGCCAGCAGTCACGAAGGGGGCTCCTACGAGCAGTACTTC. Its protein product is CASSHEGGSYEQYF.

In this sample, this clonotype turned up a few times. This chain connects TRBV18 to TRBJ2-7; TRBD2 agrees at 9 bases. From germline, CDR1 is KGHSH and CDR2 LQKENI. The CDR3 sequence is 16 residues long. J gave up 2 bases and V 5 bases, and 10 bases lay outside the gene matches. The CDR3 nucleotides read TGTGCCAGCTCAGTTATAGCGGGGGCCATGACCTACGAGCAGTACTTC. Residues: CASSVIAGAMTYEQYF.

The V call is TRBV5-1, the J call TRBJ2-3; D possibly corresponds to TRBD1 (6 bases). The V gene's germline CDR1 is SGHRS and CDR2 YFSETQ. V was clipped by 4 bases and J by 5 bases, with 17 bases between them. The CDR3 has 15 amino acids. The CDR3 here is CASSPGQQRGDTQYF. CDR3 DNA: TGCGCCAGCAGCCCGGGACAACAAAGGGGAGATACGCAGTATTTT.

This clonotype was counted only a few times. The chain couples TRBV6-1 to TRBJ1-5; TRBD1 might be the D (5 bases). Deletions cut 1 base from V and 7 bases from J, with 14 bases between. Germline V CDR1 and CDR2: MNHNS, SASEGT. The CDR3 runs to 15 residues. The CDR3 coding sequence is TGTGCCAGCAGTGAAGGGAGTGGGGGAAGGCAGCCCCAGCATTTT. It encodes CASSEGSGGRQPQHF.

This clonotype was detected only a few times. V gene TRBV4-2 combines with J gene TRBJ2-3; D is perhaps TRBD2 (5 bases). V lost 2 bases and J 6 bases, leaving 9 bases between the germline ends. The germline V gene has CDR1 LGHNA and CDR2 YNFKEQ. This CDR3 has 13 residues. The DNA for the CDR3 is TGTGCCAGCAGCCAAAGTAGGGAGGATACGCAGTATTTT. Protein product: CASSQSREDTQYF.

This clonotype has just a few counts. The rearrangement uses TRBV27 and TRBJ2-5; 10 nucleotides line up with TRBD1. CDR3 length: 19 amino acids. The trim removed 6 bases at V and 5 bases at J, leaving 21 bases unmatched. CDR1 and CDR2 from the germline V gene are MNHEY and SMNVEV (reference sequence). CDR3: CASSLRGTMTGGEGETQYF. The CDR3 nucleotides are TGTGCCAGCAGCCTAAGGGGAACTATGACAGGGGGCGAGGGGGAGACCCAGTACTTC.

This chain connects TRBV13 to TRBJ2-7, with D perhaps TRBD2 (6 bases). The CDR3 extends over 15 amino acids. The V end lost 5 bases, the J end lost 4 bases, and 18 bases lay between the germline ends. The germline CDR1 and CDR2 sequences are PRHDT and FYEKMQ (reference sequence). Here the CDR3 reads CASSPRPNGGYEQYF. In DNA form, the CDR3 reads TGTGCCAGCAGCCCGCGGCCGAACGGGGGATACGAGCAGTACTTC.

The V gene is TRBV27, the J gene TRBJ2-1; 8 bases fit TRBD2. CDR3 length: 15 amino acids. Germline values: CDR1 MNHEY, CDR2 SMNVEV (reference sequence). V gave up 2 bases and J gave up 6 bases; unmatched junction bases: 6. The CDR3 region has the DNA TGTGCCAGCAGTTTAGGCCTAGCGGGTATCAATGAGCAGTTCTTC. Translated: CASSLGLAGINEQFF.

In this sample, this clonotype turned up a few times. The rearrangement joins TRBV4-1 to TRBJ1-5; the D gene is possibly TRBD1 (6 bases). CDR3 length: 15 residues. V lost 4 bases and J 5 bases, leaving 15 bases between the germline ends. Germline-derived CDR1 and CDR2 are MGHRA and YSYEKL. CDR3 loop: CASSRQEQGYQPQHF. CDR3 nucleotides: TGCGCCAGCAGCCGCCAGGAACAGGGATATCAGCCCCAGCATTTT.

This clonotype was counted many times. The chain links TRBV7-6 to TRBJ2-2, with D perhaps TRBD1 or TRBD2 (7 bases each). This CDR3 region has 15 residues. Germline V gives CDR1 SGHVS, CDR2 FNYEAQ. V lost 6 bases and J lost 4, with 15 bases in between. The CDR3 is CASSQGGVGTGELFF. CDR3 nucleotide sequence: TGTGCCAGCAGTCAGGGGGGGGTCGGCACCGGGGAGCTGTTTTTT.

This clonotype was picked up a small number of times. The CDR3 is CASSLRSSGANVLTF. The CDR3 coding sequence is TGTGCCAGCAGTTTAAGAAGCTCTGGGGCCAACGTCCTGACTTTC. The genes are TRBV12-3 or TRBV12-4 and TRBJ2-6; D ambiguous. The CDR3 totals 15 residues. The V gene lost 2 bases and the J gene lost 0 bases, with 5 bases spanning the gap.

This CDR3 reads CASSLGDRGSQETQYF. The CDR3 coding sequence is TGCGCCAGCAGCTTGGGGGACAGGGGGTCCCAAGAGACCCAGTACTTC. The rearrangement joins TRBV5-1 to TRBJ2-5, with 11 positions matching TRBD1. V lost 0 bases to trimming and J lost 1 base; unmatched junction nucleotides: 2. Germline CDR1 reads SGHRS; CDR2 reads YFSETQ. CDR3 length equals 16 residues.

This clonotype was observed a few times. This chain joins TRBV20-1 and TRBJ1-1; TRBD1 matches 8 bases. The CDR3 is 15 amino acids. The J segment lost 5 bases and the V segment lost 0 bases, leaving 8 bases of the junction unmatched. Per germline, CDR1 DFQATT and CDR2 SNEGSKA (reference sequence). The CDR3 DNA sequence: TGCAGTGCTAGAGAACGGGGACAGGTGAGGACTGAAGCTTTCTTT. Its protein is CSARERGQVRTEAFF.

The sample holds a few counts of this clonotype. V gene TRBV5-6 combines with J gene TRBJ2-7; D is perhaps TRBD2 (6 bases). V lost 3 bases and J lost 2, with 18 bases in between. Looked up from germline, CDR1 is SGHDT and CDR2 is YYEEEE. This CDR3 contains 16 residues. CDR3: CASSWPAGTRPYEQYF. The CDR3 DNA is TGTGCCAGCAGCTGGCCCGCGGGGACTCGACCCTACGAGCAGTACTTC.

The V and J genes are TRBV6-1 and TRBJ1-6, with D possibly TRBD1 on 6 matching bases. This CDR3 contains 13 residues. Between the trimmed V and J ends, which lost 7 bases and 6 bases, there was a span of 10 bases. Germline V lookup: CDR1 MNHNS, CDR2 SASEGT. This chain's CDR3 is CASNRGSNSPLHF. In nucleotides, the CDR3 is TGTGCCAGCAATAGGGGGAGTAATTCACCCCTCCACTTT.

The chain is built from TRBV2 and TRBJ2-2; 8 positions agree with TRBD1. Per the germline V gene, CDR1 is SNHLY and CDR2 is FYNNEI. The CDR3 totals 13 residues. Trimming removed 5 bases from V and 6 bases from J; junction bases left unmatched: 2. The CDR3 region is CASSYRGAGELFF. The CDR3 bases are TGTGCCAGCAGTTACAGGGGGGCCGGGGAGCTGTTTTTT. Using reference TRBV2 and TRBJ2-2 for the parts outside the CDR3, the full variable domain is EPEVTQTPSHQVTQMGQEVILRCVPISNHLYFYWYRQILGQKVEFLVSFYNNEISEKSEIFDDQFSVERPDGSNFTLKIRSTKLEDSAMYFCASSYRGAGELFFGEGSRLTVL.

This clonotype was seen more than once but under ten times. The CDR3: CASSEAGTGAYNEQFF. CDR3 nucleotides: TGTGCCAGCAGTGAAGCCGGGACAGGGGCCTACAATGAGCAGTTCTTC. The genes are TRBV6-1 and TRBJ2-1; TRBD1 matches at 10 bases. Germline assignment: CDR1 MNHNS and CDR2 SASEGT. Unmatched junction bases numbered 1, after V lost 0 bases and J lost 2 bases. This CDR3 comprises 16 residues.

The chain couples TRBV4-3 to TRBJ1-6; D gene ambiguous. Trimming removed 3 bases at V and 7 bases at J, with 16 bases between. This CDR3 comprises 16 residues. Per germline, CDR1 LGHNA and CDR2 YSLEER. The CDR3 reads CASSHDTRAENSPLHF. The CDR3 coding sequence is TGCGCCAGCAGCCATGACACTCGGGCCGAGAATTCACCCCTCCACTTT.

This clonotype has a count of ten or more. This chain links TRBV12-3 or TRBV12-4 with TRBJ1-3; D not resolved. Trimming removed 3 bases from V and 0 bases from J, with 9 bases in between. The CDR3 has 15 residues. The CDR3 nucleotides are TGTGCCAGCAGTTTGTGGGGTTTCTCTGGAAACACCATATATTTT. Translation gives CASSLWGFSGNTIYF.

The CDR3 region is CASSSGTGTGRYEQYF. CDR3 DNA sequence: TGTGCCAGCAGCTCAGGGACCGGGACAGGGAGGTACGAGCAGTACTTC. The chain is built from TRBV7-9 and TRBJ2-7; the match to TRBD1 covers 9 bases. The ends lost 4 bases at V and 4 bases at J; junction bases unmatched: 11. There are 16 residues in the CDR3. The germline V gene has CDR1 SEHNR and CDR2 FQNEAQ (reference sequence).